This T cell receptor beta chain was obtained from a study of CD8 T cells in Susac syndrome. Overall study results and limits: The authors acknowledged that their TCR sequencing and HLA analysis involved a relatively small number of individuals.

The study sequenced TCR beta in blood CD8+ and CD4+ T cells. An input of about 0.5 to 1 ug of RNA was subjected to reverse transcription using random hexamers. TCRdb ran MiXCR on the immunoSEQ multiplex PCR reads and lists one entry per CDR3 protein. Of 140,000 to 150,000 distinct CDR3 sequences listed, approximately 94% are singletons. CDR1 is SNHLY, CDR2 FYNNEI, per germline. CDR3 size: 16 residues. J was trimmed by 2 bases and V by 3 bases; bases with no gene match: 7. Comment on this clonotype: Antigen unknown.

This sequence joins TRBV2 and TRBJ2-7; 10 nucleotides line up with TRBD2. The clonotype was recovered from a human donor in good health. The sequencing sample was made of CD4+ T cells from PBMCs. Written as DNA, the CDR3 is TGTGCCAGCAGTGATCCTAGCGGGAGAAGTCCCTACGAGCAGTACTTC. Translation: CASSDPSGRSPYEQYF.